These T cell receptor beta chains were read from a single sample in a study of shared clonotypes between healthy human individuals. Measured with immunoSEQ multiplex PCR; TCRdb has only the in-frame clones, and not every one. The sample lists about 2.4 million clones; roughly 93% were seen once. Sequences were obtained from naive CD4+ T cells from PBMCs. All receptors come from a man aged 18 to 30 in good health. Some clones in this sample may be carry-over from other donors' samples. CDR3s include the opening cysteine and the closing phenylalanine or tryptophan. D genes are given only for firm matches. Only some rows state a clone size, as once, few, many or a class for expanded clones.

J	length	D	V	size	CDR3	DNA
TRBJ1-5	15	NA	TRBV27	NA	CASSLSGTSNQPQHF	TGTGCCAGCAGTTTATCAGGGACTAGCAATCAGCCCCAGCATTTT
TRBJ1-4	13	NA	TRBV7-2	once	CASSSLLGYKLFF	TGTGCCAGCAGCTCGTTGCTGGGATATAAACTGTTTTTT
TRBJ2-5	14	NA	TRBV7-6	NA	CASSLAVAVETQYF	TGTGCCAGCAGCTTAGCGGTGGCAGTAGAGACCCAGTACTTC
TRBJ1-2	15	NA	TRBV6-5	NA	CASSYYGQTNYGYTF	TGTGCCAGCAGTTACTACGGACAGACTAACTATGGCTACACCTTC
TRBJ2-6	15	NA	TRBV4-2	NA	CASSLPSTGANVLTF	TGTGCCAGCAGCCTCCCTAGCACTGGGGCCAACGTCCTGACTTTC
TRBJ2-5	17	TRBD2	TRBV5-4	NA	CASSRRPNAGGEETQYF	TGTGCCAGCAGCCGCCGTCCCAACGCGGGAGGGGAAGAGACCCAGTACTTC
TRBJ2-7	14	TRBD2	TRBV6-5	NA	CASGTSGMSYEQYF	TGTGCCAGCGGGACTAGCGGGATGTCCTACGAGCAGTACTTC
TRBJ1-3	15	TRBD1	TRBV2	NA	CASSGDRGSGNTIYF	TGTGCCAGCAGTGGGGACAGGGGCTCTGGAAACACCATATATTTT
TRBJ2-7	14	TRBD1	TRBV2	few	CASSAGTGRYEQYF	TGTGCCAGCAGCGCCGGGACAGGTCGCTACGAGCAGTACTTC
TRBJ1-5	14	NA	TRBV27	NA	CASSSGVSNQPQHF	TGTGCCAGCAGTTCTGGCGTGAGCAATCAGCCCCAGCATTTT
TRBJ2-1	15	TRBD1	TRBV9	once	CASSDAGTGKDEQFF	TGTGCCAGCAGTGACGCCGGGACAGGGAAAGATGAGCAGTTCTTC
TRBJ2-5	13	NA	TRBV2	NA	CATEVNSMQTQYF	TGTGCCACCGAAGTTAATTCCATGCAGACCCAGTACTTC
TRBJ2-7	14	TRBD1	TRBV7-9	NA	CASTPTGDSYEQYF	TGTGCCAGCACCCCGACAGGGGATTCCTACGAGCAGTACTTC
TRBJ2-1	16	NA	TRBV9	NA	CASSVYTGQTYNEQFF	TGTGCCAGCAGCGTATACACAGGACAAACCTACAATGAGCAGTTCTTC
TRBJ2-3	15	TRBD1	TRBV18	NA	CASSPPGSGGITQYF	TGTGCCAGCTCACCACCTGGTTCAGGGGGCATCACGCAGTATTTT
TRBJ2-3	15	NA	TRBV30	NA	CAWSPPGSSTDTQYF	TGTGCCTGGAGCCCCCCTGGCTCTAGCACAGATACGCAGTATTTT
TRBJ2-3	14	NA	TRBV5-1	NA	CASSLDTEGGTQYF	TGCGCCAGCAGCTTGGACACCGAAGGAGGTACGCAGTATTTT
TRBJ2-7	14	TRBD2	TRBV9	few	CASSVGLAAVEQYF	TGTGCCAGCAGCGTAGGACTAGCGGCAGTGGAGCAGTACTTC
TRBJ2-2	15	NA	TRBV7-6	NA	CASSLGGAVTGELFF	TGTGCCAGCAGCCTCGGCGGGGCCGTAACCGGGGAGCTGTTTTTT
TRBJ1-4	13	NA	TRBV5-1	NA	CASSLNGVEKLFF	TGCGCCAGCAGCTTGAACGGGGTTGAAAAACTGTTTTTT
TRBJ2-2	15	NA	TRBV5-4	NA	CASSPQGTVGGELFF	TGTGCCAGCAGCCCCCAAGGGACGGTGGGGGGGGAGCTGTTTTTT
TRBJ1-2	16	TRBD1	TRBV5-1	NA	CASSEGTGGSFYGYTF	TGCGCCAGCAGCGAAGGGACAGGGGGATCATTCTATGGCTACACCTTC
TRBJ1-1	15	NA	TRBV6-5	few	CASSYSIHAGTEAFF	TGTGCCAGCAGTTACTCTATCCACGCGGGCACTGAAGCTTTCTTT
TRBJ1-2	14	NA	TRBV7-9	NA	CASSFEQFNYGYTF	TGTGCCAGCAGCTTTGAACAGTTTAACTATGGCTACACCTTC
TRBJ2-7	14	NA	TRBV5-4	NA	CASSQDRSSYEQYF	TGTGCCAGCAGCCAGGACAGAAGTTCCTACGAGCAGTACTTC
TRBJ1-2	13	NA	TRBV13	NA	CASSYASVGGYTF	TGTGCCAGCAGTTATGCCAGTGTCGGTGGCTACACCTTC
TRBJ2-6	22	TRBD1	TRBV5-1	NA	CASSLAGQGTGAIKAGANVLTF	TGCGCCAGCAGCTTGGCCGGCCAGGGGACAGGGGCTATTAAGGCTGGGGCCAACGTCCTGACTTTC
TRBJ1-5	12	NA	TRBV10-3	few	CAISESPGFQHF	TGTGCCATCAGTGAGTCGCCAGGGTTCCAGCATTTT
TRBJ2-3	17	NA	TRBV28	NA	CASSLFPGIRSTDTQYF	TGTGCCAGCAGTTTATTTCCAGGGATCCGTAGCACAGATACGCAGTATTTT
TRBJ2-3	15	NA	TRBV2	NA	CASSGRREFTDTQYF	TGTGCCAGCAGTGGGAGACGGGAGTTCACAGATACGCAGTATTTT
TRBJ2-5	13	NA	TRBV11-3	NA	CASSLDPSETQYF	TGTGCCAGCAGCTTAGACCCAAGCGAGACCCAGTACTTC
TRBJ1-3	13	NA	TRBV7-3	NA	CASSATGGGTIYF	TGTGCCAGCAGCGCGACAGGTGGGGGCACCATATATTTT
TRBJ2-7	14	NA	TRBV18	NA	CASSPSADSYEQYF	TGTGCCAGCTCACCATCGGCTGACTCCTACGAGCAGTACTTC
TRBJ1-5	12	TRBD1	TRBV28	NA	CASTQQGAPQHF	TGTGCCAGCACACAACAGGGGGCACCCCAGCATTTT
TRBJ2-2	15	NA	TRBV2	NA	CASNPRGSSAGELFF	TGTGCCAGCAACCCCAGGGGCTCCTCGGCCGGGGAGCTGTTTTTT
TRBJ2-3	15	NA	TRBV6-6	NA	CASSYRFEGTDTQYF	TGTGCCAGCAGTTACAGGTTCGAGGGTACAGATACGCAGTATTTT
TRBJ2-7	15	NA	TRBV25-1	NA	CASSYSGTYTYEQYF	TGTGCCAGCAGTTATAGCGGTACATATACCTACGAGCAGTACTTC
TRBJ2-2	15	NA	TRBV5-1	NA	CASSLMQGSPGELFF	TGCGCCAGCAGCTTGATGCAGGGCTCCCCCGGGGAGCTGTTTTTT
TRBJ2-3	16	TRBD2	TRBV5-1	NA	CASRRGASGLGDTQYF	TGCGCCAGCCGTAGAGGGGCTAGCGGTTTGGGGGATACGCAGTATTTT
TRBJ1-4	14	NA	TRBV18	NA	CASSPPSGGEKLFF	TGTGCCAGCTCACCACCGAGTGGGGGTGAAAAACTGTTTTTT
TRBJ2-5	14	NA	TRBV7-2	NA	CASSLVGPQETQYF	TGTGCCAGCAGCTTAGTTGGGCCCCAAGAGACCCAGTACTTC
TRBJ2-1	15	NA	TRBV19	NA	CASNTAGTQYNEQFF	TGTGCCAGTAACACCGCGGGAACGCAGTACAATGAGCAGTTCTTC
TRBJ2-2	13	TRBD2	TRBV2	NA	CASRAGVTGELFF	TGTGCCAGCAGAGCGGGAGTCACCGGGGAGCTGTTTTTT
TRBJ1-5	14	NA	TRBV6-5	NA	CASSPTGLYQPQHF	TGTGCCAGCAGTCCTACAGGGCTCTATCAGCCCCAGCATTTT
TRBJ2-6	14	NA	TRBV21-1	NA	CAREGTSGANVLTF	TGTGCCAGAGAGGGGACCTCTGGGGCCAACGTCCTGACTTTC
TRBJ2-7	15	TRBD1	TRBV6-5	NA	CASSYSRRGPYEQYF	TGTGCCAGCAGTTACTCGCGAAGGGGGCCCTACGAGCAGTACTTC
TRBJ2-7	15	NA	TRBV18	NA	CASSPPGWSSYEQYF	TGTGCCAGCTCACCGCCGGGCTGGAGCTCCTACGAGCAGTACTTC
TRBJ2-4	16	NA	TRBV4-1	NA	CASREVPSLAKNIQYF	TGCGCCAGCAGGGAGGTCCCATCCTTAGCCAAAAACATTCAGTACTTC
TRBJ2-1	14	NA	TRBV7-6	NA	CASSLGGRTVEQFF	TGTGCCAGCAGCTTAGGGGGACGGACGGTGGAGCAGTTCTTC
TRBJ2-2	16	NA	TRBV15	NA	CATSRDRDSYTGELFF	TGTGCCACCAGCAGAGATCGGGACTCCTACACCGGGGAGCTGTTTTTT